Shown below are 29 T cell receptor beta chains from a single sample sequenced in a study of metastatic and nonmetastatic thyroid tumors. No treatment of any kind had been given to any patient before thyroid surgery. TCRdb re-called the PCR reads via MiXCR. The table lists over 12,000 clones, over 25% of them singletons. The sequenced sample consisted of tumor tissue. All receptors come from a female donor with papillary thyroid cancer or a benign thyroid nodule (not recorded which). Some clones in this sample may be carry-over from other donors' samples.

J is TRBJ1-2 and V is TRBV6-1, with 7 nucleotides matching TRBD1. Germline V gene data show CDR1 as MNHNS and CDR2 as SASEGT. This CDR3 spans 15 amino acids. V gave up 6 bases and J gave up 5 bases; unmatched junction bases: 12. In nucleotides, the CDR3 is TGTGCCAGCAGAAAAAGGGGGCCACCCACTTATGGCTACACCTTC. Amino acid sequence: CASRKRGPPTYGYTF.

V gene TRBV10-3 combines with J gene TRBJ1-5; D remains unclear. Trimming removed 0 bases at V and 7 bases at J, with 7 bases between. The CDR3 runs to 13 residues. Germline V gives CDR1 ENHRY, CDR2 SYGVKD. This chain's CDR3 is CAISESQPQPQHF. The CDR3 DNA sequence: TGTGCCATCAGTGAGTCGCAACCCCAGCCCCAGCATTTT.

The rearrangement joins TRBV3-1 to TRBJ2-7; TRBD1 might be the D (5 bases). The CDR3 consists of 15 residues. Per germline, CDR1 LGHDT and CDR2 YNNKEL (reference sequence). The V and J ends lost 0 bases and 4 bases respectively, with 13 bases between them. The CDR3 coding sequence is TGTGCCAGCAGCCAAGATCAGGGTTGGGGATACGAGCAGTACTTC. Its protein is CASSQDQGWGYEQYF.

This clone was observed at least ten times. The rearrangement links TRBV20-1 to TRBJ1-5, with TRBD1 as a possible D gene (6 bases). Germline CDR1 is DFQATT and CDR2 is SNEGSKA (reference sequence). The germline V and J ends were trimmed by 5 bases and 5 bases, with 22 bases remaining between them. The CDR3 is 16 residues long. DNA for the CDR3: TGCAGTGCTCCGACCGGGACAAATTCCCTATATCAGCCCCAGCATTTT. It specifies CSAPTGTNSLYQPQHF.

The chain carries TRBV20-1 and TRBJ2-7; TRBD1 matches 9 bases. J gave up 5 bases and V 3 bases, and 5 bases lay outside the gene matches. Germline V CDR1 and CDR2: DFQATT, SNEGSKA (reference sequence). The CDR3 consists of 13 residues. The CDR3 DNA reads TGCAGTGCTAGGGGGACAGGGACCCACGAGCAGTACTTC. It translates to CSARGTGTHEQYF.

In its sample, this clone is medium-sized. The chain uses TRBV20-1 and TRBJ2-3, with 8 bases aligning to TRBD2. CDR3 length: 15 residues. Trimming removed 3 bases from V and 0 bases from J; junction bases left unmatched: 5. Looked up from germline, CDR1 is DFQATT and CDR2 is SNEGSKA (reference sequence). The CDR3 protein is CSASQASGSTDTQYF. Here the CDR3 DNA reads TGCAGTGCTAGTCAGGCTAGCGGGAGCACAGATACGCAGTATTTT.

The chain combines TRBV5-1 with TRBJ2-2; TRBD1 aligns across 9 bases. In germline, CDR1 is SGHRS, CDR2 YFSETQ. The trim removed 3 bases at V and 7 bases at J, leaving 7 bases unmatched. This CDR3 is 15 amino acids long. Written as DNA, the CDR3 is TGCGCCAGCAGCTCCCGAGGACAGGGGATCGGGGAGCTGTTTTTT. Its protein product is CASSSRGQGIGELFF.

This clone was recorded a few times. V gene TRBV6-1 combines with J gene TRBJ2-2; D call uncertain. Germline values: CDR1 MNHNS, CDR2 SASEGT. The germline V and J ends were trimmed by 6 bases and 7 bases, with 12 bases remaining between them. The CDR3 runs to 13 residues. CDR3 residues: CASSQIFNGELFF. In DNA form, the CDR3 reads TGTGCCAGCAGCCAAATATTTAACGGGGAGCTGTTTTTT.

There are a few counts of this clone. The rearrangement links TRBV27 to TRBJ2-1; 8 nucleotides align to TRBD2. The CDR3 runs to 13 residues. J was trimmed by 10 bases and V by 6 bases; bases with no gene match: 8. The germline gives CDR1 MNHEY, CDR2 SMNVEV (reference sequence). The CDR3, as DNA: TGTGCCAGCAGACAACGAGCGGGGGACGAGCAGTTCTTC. Translating it yields CASRQRAGDEQFF.

The V gene is TRBV7-3, the J gene TRBJ2-1; 7 nucleotides align to TRBD1. This CDR3 spans 12 amino acids. CDR1 and CDR2 from the germline V gene are SGHTA and FQGTGA. The V gene end was trimmed by 3 bases and the J gene end by 9 bases; junction bases not matched to a gene: 2. This CDR3 is CASSLNRGEQFF. CDR3 DNA: TGTGCCAGCAGCTTGAACAGGGGTGAGCAGTTCTTC.

The chain carries TRBV3-1 and TRBJ1-6; D is uncertain. V was clipped by 5 bases and J by 1 base, with 6 bases between them. The CDR3 is made up of 14 amino acids. Looked up from germline, CDR1 is LGHDT and CDR2 is YNNKEL (reference sequence). In nucleotides, the CDR3 is TGTGCCAGCAGCAGGGAATCCTATAATTCACCCCTCCACTTT. Protein: CASSRESYNSPLHF. The whole variable domain, remainder taken from reference TRBV3-1 and TRBJ1-6, is DTAVSQTPKYLVTQMGNDKSIKCEQNLGHDTMYWYKQDSKKFLKIMFSYNNKELIINETVPNRFSPKSPDKAHLNLHINSLELGDSAVYFCASSRESYNSPLHFGNGTRLTVT.

This sequence joins TRBV2 and TRBJ1-2; TRBD1 might be the D (5 bases). V gave up 6 bases and J gave up 4 bases, with 9 bases separating them. The CDR3 runs 12 residues. In germline, CDR1 is SNHLY, CDR2 FYNNEI. The CDR3 loop reads CASRGTGYGYTF. CDR3 coding DNA: TGTGCCAGCAGGGGGACGGGCTATGGCTACACCTTC.

This rearrangement joins TRBV27 to TRBJ1-6; 9 positions agree with TRBD1. Losses at the gene ends were 2 bases for V and 9 bases for J; bases not matched to a gene: 2. The CDR3 has 14 amino acids. CDR1 is MNHEY, CDR2 SMNVEV, per germline (reference sequence). The CDR3 region has the DNA TGTGCCAGCAGTTTAGCACAGGGGGCTTCACCCCTCCACTTT. Translating it yields CASSLAQGASPLHF.

This clone was counted many times. The chain employs TRBV6-1 and TRBJ2-2; D possibly corresponds to TRBD1 (5 bases). CDR3 length: 18 amino acids. Trimming removed 1 base at V and 2 bases at J, with 17 bases between. Per the germline V gene, CDR1 is MNHNS and CDR2 is SASEGT. The CDR3 sequence is CASSEGQGQWGNTGELFF. CDR3 DNA sequence: TGTGCCAGCAGTGAAGGTCAGGGTCAGTGGGGTAACACCGGGGAGCTGTTTTTT.

The V and J genes are TRBV7-2 and TRBJ2-1; 9 positions agree with TRBD2. CDR1 is SGHTA, CDR2 FQGNSA, per germline. The CDR3 extends over 14 amino acids. Germline trimming cut 4 bases from V and 10 bases from J; bases unmatched to any gene: 8. The CDR3 spells CASSSSSGALEQFF. The CDR3 nucleotides are TGTGCCAGCAGCTCCTCTAGCGGGGCCTTGGAGCAGTTCTTC.

This rearrangement joins TRBV28 to TRBJ2-7; 7 bases match TRBD1. Germline assignment: CDR1 MDHEN and CDR2 SYDVKM. Trimming took 5 bases from V and 2 from J; bases not matched to a gene: 6. The CDR3 length is 14 residues. The CDR3 here is CASSPGQRAYEQYF. CDR3 nucleotide sequence: TGTGCCAGCAGTCCGGGACAGCGAGCCTACGAGCAGTACTTC.

This clone was seen only once. V and J are TRBV4-2 and TRBJ1-5; D not certain. The germline gives CDR1 LGHNA, CDR2 YNFKEQ. V lost 0 bases, J lost 2 bases, and 8 bases lay in between. This CDR3 spans 15 amino acids. The DNA of the CDR3 is TGTGCCAGCAGCCAAGATGGGTTAGGCAATCAGCCCCAGCATTTT. Residues: CASSQDGLGNQPQHF.

The chain employs TRBV7-9 and TRBJ2-7; perhaps D is TRBD1 or TRBD2 (5 bases each). The CDR3 is made up of 13 amino acids. The V gene lost 4 bases and the J gene lost 6 bases, with 13 bases spanning the gap. Looked up from germline, CDR1 is SEHNR and CDR2 is FQNEAQ (reference sequence). The CDR3 region is CASSSTAEVEQYF. CDR3 nucleotides: TGTGCCAGCAGCTCGACAGCGGAGGTCGAGCAGTACTTC. The variable domain in full, with the rest retrieved from reference TRBV7-9 and TRBJ2-7, is DTGVSQNPRHKITKRGQNVTFRCDPISEHNRLYWYRQTLGQGPEFLTYFQNEAQLEKSRLLSDRFSAERPKGSFSTLEIQRTEQGDSAMYLCASSSTAEVEQYFGPGTRLTVT.

This clone was counted only a few times. The chain has TRBV10-3 and TRBJ2-7; D is unclear. V gave up 8 bases and J gave up 2 bases, with 10 bases separating them. From germline, CDR1 is ENHRY and CDR2 SYGVKD. CDR3 length: 12 residues. The CDR3 loop is CAIRNQAYEQYF. DNA for the CDR3: TGTGCCATCCGGAACCAGGCCTACGAGCAGTACTTC.

The J gene is TRBJ2-2, the V gene TRBV25-1; 9 nucleotides align to TRBD2. Germline V gene sequence: CDR1 MGHDK, CDR2 SYGVNS. The junction had 0 bases not matched to a gene; V was cut back by 4 bases and J by 6 bases. CDR3 length: 13 residues. The CDR3 is CASSVAGAGELFF. CDR3 sequence (DNA): TGTGCCAGCAGTGTAGCGGGGGCCGGGGAGCTGTTTTTT.

This clone was found once. Germline and junction disagree at one end, which may indicate a read error. The chain has TRBV20-1 and TRBJ2-5, with 10 positions matching TRBD2. CDR3 length equals 17 residues. Germline V gene lookup returns CDR1 DFQATT and CDR2 SNEGSKA (reference sequence). The CDR3 loop reads CSSRDRRTSGYQETQYF. CDR3 DNA sequence: TGCAGTTCTAGAGATCGGCGGACTAGCGGATACCAAGAGACCCAGTACTTC.

The chain employs TRBV19 and TRBJ2-7, with no clear D. The CDR3 is 13 residues long. Between the trimmed V and J ends, which lost 1 base and 3 bases, there was a span of 7 bases. The germline V gene has CDR1 LNHDA and CDR2 SQIVND (reference sequence). The CDR3 sequence: CASSIGDGYEQYF. The CDR3 nucleotides read TGTGCCAGTAGTATAGGAGACGGCTACGAGCAGTACTTC.

The DNA for the CDR3 is TGTGCCAGCAGCGTAGAGGCTAGCGGACACTACGAGCAGTACTTC. Translating gives CASSVEASGHYEQYF. The chain carries TRBV9 and TRBJ2-7, with 7 bases fitting TRBD2. Germline CDR1 reads SGDLS; CDR2 reads YYNGEE. V was pared by 0 bases and J by 3 bases, with 6 bases of the junction left unmatched. CDR3 length equals 15 residues.

The chain employs TRBV7-9 and TRBJ1-1; D possibly corresponds to TRBD1 (5 bases). This CDR3 is 13 amino acids long. Per germline, CDR1 SEHNR and CDR2 FQNEAQ (reference sequence). V lost 7 bases, J lost 1 base, and 10 bases lay in between. The chain's CDR3 is CASTTGQNTEAFF. The CDR3 DNA is TGTGCCAGCACTACTGGACAGAACACTGAAGCTTTCTTT.

V gene TRBV20-1 combines with J gene TRBJ2-5, with unresolved D. Trimming left V 6 bases short and J 5 bases short, with 19 bases between. The CDR3 spans 14 residues. Germline CDR1 and CDR2: DFQATT and SNEGSKA (reference sequence). This chain's CDR3 is CSAPGLPRAETQYF. CDR3 DNA: TGCAGTGCCCCTGGGCTGCCCCGGGCGGAGACCCAGTACTTC.

There are many counts of this clone. The CDR3 DNA sequence: TGTGCCAGCAGCCCTCTCTGGCGGGATGAGCAGTTCTTC. It encodes CASSPLWRDEQFF. This chain uses TRBV3-1 with TRBJ2-1; a weak D match, TRBD2 (5 bases). V shed 4 bases and J shed 8 bases, with 12 bases lying between them. The CDR3 consists of 13 residues. CDR1 is LGHDT, CDR2 YNNKEL, per germline (reference sequence).

This clone was counted ten times or more. The genes are TRBV2 and TRBJ1-5; D not resolved. The CDR3 has 13 residues. V gave up 7 bases and J gave up 5 bases, with 12 bases separating them. Germline V gene lookup returns CDR1 SNHLY and CDR2 FYNNEI. The CDR3 nucleotides are TGTGCCAGCAACCCAGAATCGCATCAGCCCCAGCATTTT. Amino acids: CASNPESHQPQHF.

The chain has TRBV11-2 and TRBJ2-7, with D perhaps TRBD1 (5 bases). Germline V gene lookup returns CDR1 SGHAT and CDR2 FQNNGV. This CDR3 is 14 amino acids long. The germline V and J ends were trimmed by 5 bases and 5 bases, with 16 bases remaining between them. CDR3: CASSPEGAQDEQYF. Written as DNA, the CDR3 is TGTGCCAGCAGCCCTGAAGGGGCGCAGGACGAGCAGTACTTC. Drawing the rest from reference TRBV11-2 and TRBJ2-7, the complete variable domain is EAGVAQSPRYKIIEKRQSVAFWCNPISGHATLYWYQQILGQGPKLLIQFQNNGVVDDSQLPKDRFSAERLKGVDSTLKIQPAKLEDSAVYLCASSPEGAQDEQYFGPGTRLTVT.

This rearrangement joins TRBV2 to TRBJ1-5; D is perhaps TRBD1 (5 bases). CDR3 length: 14 residues. V was clipped by 10 bases and J by 1 base, with 14 bases between them. CDR1 and CDR2 from the germline V gene are SNHLY and FYNNEI. CDR3 sequence: CATQGRGSNQPQHF. The DNA for the CDR3 is TGTGCCACCCAAGGAAGGGGAAGCAATCAGCCCCAGCATTTT.